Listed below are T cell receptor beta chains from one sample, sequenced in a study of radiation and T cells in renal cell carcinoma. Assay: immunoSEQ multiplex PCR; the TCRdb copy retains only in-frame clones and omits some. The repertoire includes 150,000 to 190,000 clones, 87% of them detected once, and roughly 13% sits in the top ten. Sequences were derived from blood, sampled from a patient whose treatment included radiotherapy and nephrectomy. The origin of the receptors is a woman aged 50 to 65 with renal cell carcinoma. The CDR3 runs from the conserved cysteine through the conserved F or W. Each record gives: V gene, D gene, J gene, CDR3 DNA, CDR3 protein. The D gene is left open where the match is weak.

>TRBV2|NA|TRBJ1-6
TGTGCCAGCAGTTCCTATGAGGAATCACCCCTCCACTTT
CASSSYEESPLHF
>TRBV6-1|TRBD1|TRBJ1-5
TGTGCCAGCAGCGCTTACAGGGGGGGTAATCAGCCCCAGCATTTT
CASSAYRGGNQPQHF
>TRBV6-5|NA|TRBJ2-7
TGTGCCAGCAGTTCCAAAAACTCCTACGAGCAGTACTTC
CASSSKNSYEQYF
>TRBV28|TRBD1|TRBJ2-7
TGTGCCAGCAGTAAGGGGGCTTACGAGCAGTACTTC
CASSKGAYEQYF
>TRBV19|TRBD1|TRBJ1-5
TGTGCCAGTAGTTCGGGACAGAATAGCAATCAGCCCCAGCATTTT
CASSSGQNSNQPQHF
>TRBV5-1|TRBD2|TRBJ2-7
TGCGCCAGCAGCACTGGGCGGGGGGGTATCTACGAGCAGTACTTC
CASSTGRGGIYEQYF
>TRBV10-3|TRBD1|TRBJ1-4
TGTGCCATCAGTGGTACGACAGGGAATGAAAAACTGTTTTTT
CAISGTTGNEKLFF
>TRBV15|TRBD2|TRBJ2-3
TGTGCCACCAGCAGAGGGACTAGCGGGAGAAGACTCACAGATACGCAGTATTTT
CATSRGTSGRRLTDTQYF
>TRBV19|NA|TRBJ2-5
TGTGCCAGTAGTATCGGGACTCTTCAAGAGACCCAGTACTTC
CASSIGTLQETQYF
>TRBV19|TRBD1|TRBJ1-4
TGTGCCAGTAGTATTAGGACAGGGTCGATGAACGAAAAACTGTTTTTT
CASSIRTGSMNEKLFF